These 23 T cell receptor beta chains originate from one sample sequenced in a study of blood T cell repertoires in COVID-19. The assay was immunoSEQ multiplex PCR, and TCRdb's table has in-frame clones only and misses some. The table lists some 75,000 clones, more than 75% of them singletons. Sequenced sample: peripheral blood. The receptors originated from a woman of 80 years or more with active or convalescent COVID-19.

CDR3 in amino acids: CASRRVSANEKLFF. Written as DNA, the CDR3 is TGCGCCAGCAGGAGGGTTTCAGCTAATGAAAAACTGTTTTTT. The genes are TRBV5-1 and TRBJ1-4; no definite D call. V lost 5 bases and J lost 3, with 11 bases in between. There are 14 residues in the CDR3. Germline lookup yields CDR1 SGHRS and CDR2 YFSETQ. Full variable domain (outside the CDR3, taken from reference TRBV5-1 and TRBJ1-4): KAGVTQTPRYLIKTRGQQVTLSCSPISGHRSVSWYQQTPGQGLQFLFEYFSETQRNKGNFPGRFSGRQFSNSRSEMNVSTLELGDSALYLCASRRVSANEKLFFGSGTQLSVL.

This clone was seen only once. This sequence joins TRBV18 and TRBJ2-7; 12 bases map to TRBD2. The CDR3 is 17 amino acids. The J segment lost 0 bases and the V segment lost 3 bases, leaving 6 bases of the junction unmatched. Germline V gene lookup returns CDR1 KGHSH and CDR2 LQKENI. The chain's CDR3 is CASSPLAGGRGSYEQYF. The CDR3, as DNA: TGTGCCAGCTCACCTCTAGCGGGAGGGCGCGGCTCCTACGAGCAGTACTTC. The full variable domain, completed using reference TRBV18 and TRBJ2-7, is NAGVMQNPRHLVRRRGQEARLRCSPMKGHSHVYWYRQLPEEGLKFMVYLQKENIIDESGMPKERFSAEFPKEGPSILRIQQVVRGDSAAYFCASSPLAGGRGSYEQYFGPGTRLTVT.

This CDR3 is CASSNRQTRFFYNEQFF. CDR3 coding DNA: TGCGCCAGCAGCAACCGACAGACCCGGTTCTTCTACAATGAGCAGTTCTTC. The chain is built from TRBV5-1 and TRBJ2-1; TRBD1 is a possible D gene (5 bases). Germline CDR1 and CDR2: SGHRS and YFSETQ. V dropped 4 bases and J dropped 3 bases, with 20 bases sitting between them. The length of the CDR3 is 17 residues.

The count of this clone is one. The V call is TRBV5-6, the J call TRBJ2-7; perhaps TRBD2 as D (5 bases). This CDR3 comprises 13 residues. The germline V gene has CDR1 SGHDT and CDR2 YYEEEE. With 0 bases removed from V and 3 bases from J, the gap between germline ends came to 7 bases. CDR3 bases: TGTGCCAGCAGCTTGGTGGACTTCTACGAGCAGTACTTC. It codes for CASSLVDFYEQYF.

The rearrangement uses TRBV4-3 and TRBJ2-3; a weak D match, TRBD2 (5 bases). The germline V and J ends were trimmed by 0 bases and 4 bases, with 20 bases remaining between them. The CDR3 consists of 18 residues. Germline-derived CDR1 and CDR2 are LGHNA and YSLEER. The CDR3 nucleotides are TGCGCCAGCAGCCAAGATCCTAAGGGTGGCGGGTATCCAGATACGCAGTATTTT. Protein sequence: CASSQDPKGGGYPDTQYF.

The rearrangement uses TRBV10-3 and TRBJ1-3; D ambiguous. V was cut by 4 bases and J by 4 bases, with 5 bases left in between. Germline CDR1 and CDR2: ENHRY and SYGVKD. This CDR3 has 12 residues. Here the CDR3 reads CAISVLGNTIYF. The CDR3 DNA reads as TGTGCCATCAGTGTTTTAGGAAACACCATATATTTT.

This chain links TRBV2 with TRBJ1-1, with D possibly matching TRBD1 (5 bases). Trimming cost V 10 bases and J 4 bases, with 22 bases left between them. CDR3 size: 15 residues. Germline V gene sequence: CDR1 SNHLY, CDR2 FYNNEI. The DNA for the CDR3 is TGTGCCACCACCGGGGTCGGGGGTGCCGGCACTGAAGCTTTCTTT. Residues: CATTGVGGAGTEAFF.

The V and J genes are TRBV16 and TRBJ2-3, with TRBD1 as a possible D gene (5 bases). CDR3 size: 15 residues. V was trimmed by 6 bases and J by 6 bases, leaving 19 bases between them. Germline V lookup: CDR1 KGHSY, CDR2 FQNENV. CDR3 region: CASSLTFDSIDTQYF. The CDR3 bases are TGTGCCAGCAGTCTAACCTTTGACAGTATTGATACGCAGTATTTT. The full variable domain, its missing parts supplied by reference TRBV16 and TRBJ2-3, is GEEVAQTPKHLVRGEGQKAKLYCAPIKGHSYVFWYQQVLKNEFKFLISFQNENVFDETGMPKERFSAKCLPNSPCSLEIQATKLEDSAVYFCASSLTFDSIDTQYFGPGTRLTVL.

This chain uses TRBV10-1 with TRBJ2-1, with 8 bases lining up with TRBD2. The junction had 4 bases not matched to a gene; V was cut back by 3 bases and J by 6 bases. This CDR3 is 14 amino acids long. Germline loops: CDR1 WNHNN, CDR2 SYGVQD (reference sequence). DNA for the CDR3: TGCGCCAGCAGTGACAACGGGGGGGTCAATGAGCAGTTCTTC. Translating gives CASSDNGGVNEQFF.

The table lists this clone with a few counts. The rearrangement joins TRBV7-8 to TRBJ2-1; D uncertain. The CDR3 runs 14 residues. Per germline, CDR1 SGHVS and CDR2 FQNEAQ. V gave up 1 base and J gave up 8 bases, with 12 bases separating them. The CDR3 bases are TGTGCCAGCAGCTTAGTAGCCCTGTTACATGAGCAGTTCTTC. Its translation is CASSLVALLHEQFF.

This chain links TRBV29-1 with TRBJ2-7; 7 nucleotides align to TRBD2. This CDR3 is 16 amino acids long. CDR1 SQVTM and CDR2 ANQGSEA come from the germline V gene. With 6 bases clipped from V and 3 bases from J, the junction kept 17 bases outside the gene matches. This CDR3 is CSVRAAGDHTLYEQYF. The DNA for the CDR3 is TGCAGCGTGAGGGCTGCGGGGGACCACACTCTCTACGAGCAGTACTTC.

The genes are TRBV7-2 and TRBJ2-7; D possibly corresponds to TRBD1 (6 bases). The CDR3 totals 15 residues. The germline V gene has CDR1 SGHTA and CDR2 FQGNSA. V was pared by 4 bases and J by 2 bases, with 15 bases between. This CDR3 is CASSSRQAYPYEQYF. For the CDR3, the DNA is TGTGCCAGCAGCTCCAGACAGGCCTACCCCTACGAGCAGTACTTC.

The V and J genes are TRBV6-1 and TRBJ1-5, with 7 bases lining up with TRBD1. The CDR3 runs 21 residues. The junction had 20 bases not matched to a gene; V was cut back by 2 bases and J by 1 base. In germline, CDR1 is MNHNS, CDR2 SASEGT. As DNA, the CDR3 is TGTGCCAGCAGTGAAACGATCCTTGGCGGTCCGGGACAGAAAAGCAATCAGCCCCAGCATTTT. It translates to CASSETILGGPGQKSNQPQHF.

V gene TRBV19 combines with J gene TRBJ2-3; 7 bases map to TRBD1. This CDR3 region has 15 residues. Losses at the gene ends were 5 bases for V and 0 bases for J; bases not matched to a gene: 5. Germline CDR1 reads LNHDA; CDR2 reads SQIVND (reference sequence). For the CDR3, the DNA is TGTGCCAGTAGTGCAACAGGGGAGAGCACAGATACGCAGTATTTT. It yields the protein CASSATGESTDTQYF. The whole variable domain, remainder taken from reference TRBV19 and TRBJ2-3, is DGGITQSPKYLFRKEGQNVTLSCEQNLNHDAMYWYRQDPGQGLRLIYYSQIVNDFQKGDIAEGYSVSREKKESFPLTVTSAQKNPTAFYLCASSATGESTDTQYFGPGTRLTVL.

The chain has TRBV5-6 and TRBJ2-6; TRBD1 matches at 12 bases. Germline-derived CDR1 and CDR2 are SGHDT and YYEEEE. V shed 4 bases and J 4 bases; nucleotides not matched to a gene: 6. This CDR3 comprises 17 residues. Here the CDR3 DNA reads TGTGCCAGCAGCATAGGGACAGGGGGCGACGGGGCCAACGTCCTGACTTTC. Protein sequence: CASSIGTGGDGANVLTF.

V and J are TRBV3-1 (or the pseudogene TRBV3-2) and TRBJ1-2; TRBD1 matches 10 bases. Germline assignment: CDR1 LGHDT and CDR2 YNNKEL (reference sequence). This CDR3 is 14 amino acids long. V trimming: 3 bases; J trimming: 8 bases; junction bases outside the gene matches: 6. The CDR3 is CASSHAGQGEGYTF. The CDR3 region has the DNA TGTGCCAGCAGCCATGCTGGACAGGGGGAAGGCTACACCTTC.

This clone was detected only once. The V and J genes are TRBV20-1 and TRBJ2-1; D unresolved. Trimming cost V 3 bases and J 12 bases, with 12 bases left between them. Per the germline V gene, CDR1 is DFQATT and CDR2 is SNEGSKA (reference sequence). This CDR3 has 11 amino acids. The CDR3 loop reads CSASRQLRQFF. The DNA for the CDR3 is TGCAGTGCTAGCCGACAATTACGGCAGTTCTTC.

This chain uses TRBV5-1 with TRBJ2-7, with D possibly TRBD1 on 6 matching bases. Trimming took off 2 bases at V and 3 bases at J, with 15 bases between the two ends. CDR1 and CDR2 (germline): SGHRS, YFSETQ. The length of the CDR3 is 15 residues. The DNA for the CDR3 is TGCGCCAGCAGCTTAGGACCCGACAGGATCTACGAGCAGTACTTC. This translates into CASSLGPDRIYEQYF.

The CDR3 sequence is CASRRTLNTGELFF. The CDR3 DNA sequence: TGTGCCAGCAGGAGGACTCTTAACACCGGGGAGCTGTTTTTT. The rearrangement links TRBV6-4 to TRBJ2-2, with D perhaps matching TRBD2 (5 bases). V lost 6 bases, J lost 2 bases, and 10 bases lay in between. Germline lookup yields CDR1 MRHNA and CDR2 SNTAGT. The CDR3 sequence is 14 residues long.

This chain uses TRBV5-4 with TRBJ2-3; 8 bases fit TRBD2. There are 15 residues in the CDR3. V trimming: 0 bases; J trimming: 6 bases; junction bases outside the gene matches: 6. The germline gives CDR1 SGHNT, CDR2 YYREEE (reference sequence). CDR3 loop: CASSLESSGADTQYF. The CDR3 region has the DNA TGTGCCAGCAGCTTGGAGAGTAGCGGGGCCGATACGCAGTATTTT.

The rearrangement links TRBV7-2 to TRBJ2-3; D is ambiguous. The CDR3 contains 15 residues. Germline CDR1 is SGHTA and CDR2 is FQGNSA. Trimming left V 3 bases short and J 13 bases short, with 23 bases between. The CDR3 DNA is TGTGCCAGCAGCTTCCAAGAACCACAGATACACATGGAGTATTTT. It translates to CASSFQEPQIHMEYF.

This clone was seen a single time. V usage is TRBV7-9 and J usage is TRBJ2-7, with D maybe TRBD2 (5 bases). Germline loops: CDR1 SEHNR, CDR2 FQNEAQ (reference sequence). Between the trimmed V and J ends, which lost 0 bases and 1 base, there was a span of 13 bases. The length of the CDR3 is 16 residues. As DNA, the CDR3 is TGTGCCAGCAGCTTAGCGGCCCGGGGATGGTCCTACGAGCAGTACTTC. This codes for CASSLAARGWSYEQYF.

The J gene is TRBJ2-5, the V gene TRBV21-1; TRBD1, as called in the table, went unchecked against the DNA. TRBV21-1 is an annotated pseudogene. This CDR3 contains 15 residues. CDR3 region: CASSPNGQDQETQYF. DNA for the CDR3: TGTGCCAGCAGCCCTAACGGACAGGACCAAGAGACCCAGTACTTC.